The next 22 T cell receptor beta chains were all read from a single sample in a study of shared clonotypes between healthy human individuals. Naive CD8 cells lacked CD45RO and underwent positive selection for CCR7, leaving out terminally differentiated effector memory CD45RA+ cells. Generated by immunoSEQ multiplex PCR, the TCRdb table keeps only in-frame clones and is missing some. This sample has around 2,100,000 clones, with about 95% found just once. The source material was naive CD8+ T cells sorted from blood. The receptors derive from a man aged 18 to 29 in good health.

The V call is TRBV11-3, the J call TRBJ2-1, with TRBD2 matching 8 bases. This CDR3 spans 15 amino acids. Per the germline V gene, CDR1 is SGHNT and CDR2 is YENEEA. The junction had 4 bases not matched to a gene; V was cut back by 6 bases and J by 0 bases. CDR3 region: CASSYSGNSYNEQFF. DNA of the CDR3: TGTGCCAGCAGTTATAGCGGGAACTCCTACAATGAGCAGTTCTTC.

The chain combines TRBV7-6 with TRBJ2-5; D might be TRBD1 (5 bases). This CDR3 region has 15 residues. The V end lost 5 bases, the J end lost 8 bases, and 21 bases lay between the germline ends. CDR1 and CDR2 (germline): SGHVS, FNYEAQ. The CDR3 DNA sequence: TGTGCCAGCAGCCGTGGGGCCGCTGCCCCATTAACCCAGTACTTC. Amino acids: CASSRGAAAPLTQYF. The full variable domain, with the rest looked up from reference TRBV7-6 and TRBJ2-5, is GAGVSQSPRYKVTKRGQDVALRCDPISGHVSLYWYRQALGQGPEFLTYFNYEAQQDKSGLPNDRFSAERPEGSISTLTIQRTEQRDSAMYRCASSRGAAAPLTQYFGPGTRLLVL.

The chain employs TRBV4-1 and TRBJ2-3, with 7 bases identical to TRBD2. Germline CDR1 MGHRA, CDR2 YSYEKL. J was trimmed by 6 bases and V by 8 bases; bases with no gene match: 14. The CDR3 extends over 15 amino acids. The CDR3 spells CASRDTSVDRDTQYF. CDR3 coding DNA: TGCGCCAGCCGTGACACTAGCGTCGATAGGGATACGCAGTATTTT.

The CDR3 bases are TGTGCCAGCAGTGAAACGCGACAGGAAAAACTGTTTTTT. This translates into CASSETRQEKLFF. The genes are TRBV25-1 and TRBJ1-4; D possibly corresponds to TRBD1 (5 bases). Per germline, CDR1 MGHDK and CDR2 SYGVNS. Trimming removed 2 bases from V and 8 bases from J, with 9 bases in between. The CDR3 loop spans 13 amino acids.

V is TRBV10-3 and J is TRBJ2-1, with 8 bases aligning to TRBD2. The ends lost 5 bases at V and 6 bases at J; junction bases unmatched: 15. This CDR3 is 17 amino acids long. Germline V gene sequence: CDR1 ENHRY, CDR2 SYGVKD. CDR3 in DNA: TGTGCCATCAGTACCACGGGAGGGACTAGTTCCATCAATGAGCAGTTCTTC. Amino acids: CAISTTGGTSSINEQFF.

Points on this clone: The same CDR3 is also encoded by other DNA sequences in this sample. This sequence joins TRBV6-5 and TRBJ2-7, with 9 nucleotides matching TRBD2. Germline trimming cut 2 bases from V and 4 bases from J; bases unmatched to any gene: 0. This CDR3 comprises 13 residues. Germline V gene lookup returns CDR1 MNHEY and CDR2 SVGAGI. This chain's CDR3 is CASSYAGGYEQYF. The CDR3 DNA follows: TGTGCCAGCAGTTACGCGGGAGGGTACGAGCAGTACTTC.

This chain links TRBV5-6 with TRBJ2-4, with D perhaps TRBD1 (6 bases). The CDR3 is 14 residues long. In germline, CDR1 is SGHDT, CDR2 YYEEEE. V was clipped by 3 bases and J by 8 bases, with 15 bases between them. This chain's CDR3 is CASSSRGTKDIQYF. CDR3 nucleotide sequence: TGTGCCAGCAGCTCCAGGGGAACGAAGGACATTCAGTACTTC.

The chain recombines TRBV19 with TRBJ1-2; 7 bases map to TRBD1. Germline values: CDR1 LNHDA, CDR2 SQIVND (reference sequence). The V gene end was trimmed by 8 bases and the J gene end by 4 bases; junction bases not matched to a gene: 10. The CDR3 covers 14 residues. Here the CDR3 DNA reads TGTGCCAGTCTTACCCCCGGGACAGTCTATGGCTACACCTTC. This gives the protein CASLTPGTVYGYTF. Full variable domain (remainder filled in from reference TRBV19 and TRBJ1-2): DGGITQSPKYLFRKEGQNVTLSCEQNLNHDAMYWYRQDPGQGLRLIYYSQIVNDFQKGDIAEGYSVSREKKESFPLTVTSAQKNPTAFYLCASLTPGTVYGYTFGSGTRLTVV.

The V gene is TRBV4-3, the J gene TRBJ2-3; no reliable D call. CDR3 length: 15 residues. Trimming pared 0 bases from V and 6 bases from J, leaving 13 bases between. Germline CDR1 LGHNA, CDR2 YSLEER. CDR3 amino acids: CASSQDVSWSDTQYF. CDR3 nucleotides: TGCGCCAGCAGCCAAGATGTGTCTTGGTCCGATACGCAGTATTTT.

CDR3 region: CASSLGLAPSDEQYF. DNA of the CDR3: TGCGCCAGCAGCCTGGGACTAGCGCCCAGCGACGAGCAGTACTTC. The V call is TRBV5-1, the J call TRBJ2-7; TRBD2 matches at 10 bases. V was clipped by 4 bases and J by 5 bases; unmatched bases: 9. The CDR3 has 15 amino acids. Germline CDR1 is SGHRS and CDR2 is YFSETQ.

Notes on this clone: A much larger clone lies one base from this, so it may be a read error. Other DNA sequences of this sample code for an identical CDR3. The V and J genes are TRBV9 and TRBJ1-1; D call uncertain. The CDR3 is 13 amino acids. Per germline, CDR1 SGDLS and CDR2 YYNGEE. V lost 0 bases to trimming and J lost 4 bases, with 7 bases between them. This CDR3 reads CASSVGGSTEAFF. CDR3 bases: TGTGCCAGCAGCGTAGGTGGGAGCACTGAAGCTTTCTTT.

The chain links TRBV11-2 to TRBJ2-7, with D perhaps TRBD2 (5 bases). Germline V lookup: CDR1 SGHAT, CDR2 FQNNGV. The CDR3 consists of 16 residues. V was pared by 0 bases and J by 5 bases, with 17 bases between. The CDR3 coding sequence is TGTGCCAGCAGCTTAGATAGGGAGCGCCTTGGGGACGAGCAGTACTTC. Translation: CASSLDRERLGDEQYF. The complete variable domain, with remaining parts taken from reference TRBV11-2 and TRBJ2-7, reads EAGVAQSPRYKIIEKRQSVAFWCNPISGHATLYWYQQILGQGPKLLIQFQNNGVVDDSQLPKDRFSAERLKGVDSTLKIQPAKLEDSAVYLCASSLDRERLGDEQYFGPGTRLTVT.

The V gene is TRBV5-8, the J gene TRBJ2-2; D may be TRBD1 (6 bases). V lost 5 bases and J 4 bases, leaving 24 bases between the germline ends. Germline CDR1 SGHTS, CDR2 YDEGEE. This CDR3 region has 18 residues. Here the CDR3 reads CASRPPRDTETITGELFF. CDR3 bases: TGTGCCAGCAGACCCCCCCGGGACACAGAGACCATCACCGGGGAGCTGTTTTTT.

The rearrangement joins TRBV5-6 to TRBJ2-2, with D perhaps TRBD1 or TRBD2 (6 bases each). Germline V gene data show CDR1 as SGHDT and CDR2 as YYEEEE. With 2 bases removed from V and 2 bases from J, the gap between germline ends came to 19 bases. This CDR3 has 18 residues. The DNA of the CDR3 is TGTGCCAGCAGCTTTGGCCTGCGGGACACACGAAACACCGGGGAGCTGTTTTTT. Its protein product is CASSFGLRDTRNTGELFF.

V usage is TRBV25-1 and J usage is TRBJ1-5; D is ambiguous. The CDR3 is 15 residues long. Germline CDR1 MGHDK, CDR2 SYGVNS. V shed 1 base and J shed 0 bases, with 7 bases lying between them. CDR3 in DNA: TGTGCCAGCAGTGAATCCCCCAATAGCAATCAGCCCCAGCATTTT. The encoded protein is CASSESPNSNQPQHF.

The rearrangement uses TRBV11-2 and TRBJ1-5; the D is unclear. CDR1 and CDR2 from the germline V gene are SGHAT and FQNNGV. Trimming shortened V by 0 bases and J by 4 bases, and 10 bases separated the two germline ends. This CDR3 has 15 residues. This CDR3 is CASSLDPLLNQPQHF. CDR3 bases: TGTGCCAGCAGCTTAGACCCTCTCTTAAATCAGCCCCAGCATTTT.

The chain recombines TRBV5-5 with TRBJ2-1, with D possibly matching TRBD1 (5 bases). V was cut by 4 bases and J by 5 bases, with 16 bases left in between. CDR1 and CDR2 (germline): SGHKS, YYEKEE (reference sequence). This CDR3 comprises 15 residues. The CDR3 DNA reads TGTGCCAGCAGCACGGTACAGGAACCCCACAATGAGCAGTTCTTC. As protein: CASSTVQEPHNEQFF.

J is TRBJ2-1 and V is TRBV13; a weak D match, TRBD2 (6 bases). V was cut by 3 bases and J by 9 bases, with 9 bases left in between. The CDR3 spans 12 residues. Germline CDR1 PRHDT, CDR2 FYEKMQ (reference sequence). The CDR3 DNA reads TGTGCCAGCAGCTTCACTAGCTTTGAGCAGTTCTTC. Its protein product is CASSFTSFEQFF.

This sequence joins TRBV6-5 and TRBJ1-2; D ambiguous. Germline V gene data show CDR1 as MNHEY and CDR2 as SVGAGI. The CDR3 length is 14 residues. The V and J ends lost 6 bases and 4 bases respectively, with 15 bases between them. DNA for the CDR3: TGTGCCAGCAGCCCAGACATCCCGACCTATGGCTACACCTTC. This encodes CASSPDIPTYGYTF.

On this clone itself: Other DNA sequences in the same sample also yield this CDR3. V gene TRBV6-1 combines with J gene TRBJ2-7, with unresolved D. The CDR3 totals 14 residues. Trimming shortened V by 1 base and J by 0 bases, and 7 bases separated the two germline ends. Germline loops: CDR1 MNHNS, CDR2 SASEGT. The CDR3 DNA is TGTGCCAGCAGTGAAGGTCGCGGCTCCTACGAGCAGTACTTC. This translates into CASSEGRGSYEQYF.

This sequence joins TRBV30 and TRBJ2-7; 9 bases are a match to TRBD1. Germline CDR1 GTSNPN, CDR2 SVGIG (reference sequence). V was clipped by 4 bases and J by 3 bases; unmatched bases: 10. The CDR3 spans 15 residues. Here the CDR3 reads CAWTLGTGFFYEQYF. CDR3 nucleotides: TGTGCCTGGACCCTCGGGACAGGGTTTTTCTACGAGCAGTACTTC.

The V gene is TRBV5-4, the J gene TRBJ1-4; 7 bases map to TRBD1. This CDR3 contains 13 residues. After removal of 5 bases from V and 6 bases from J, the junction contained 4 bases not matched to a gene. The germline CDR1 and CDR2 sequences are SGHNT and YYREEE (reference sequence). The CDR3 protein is CASRIDRDEKLFF. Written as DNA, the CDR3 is TGTGCCAGCAGGATTGACAGGGATGAAAAACTGTTTTTT. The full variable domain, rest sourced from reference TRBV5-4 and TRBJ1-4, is ETGVTQSPTHLIKTRGQQVTLRCSSQSGHNTVSWYQQALGQGPQFIFQYYREEENGRGNFPPRFSGLQFPNYSSELNVNALELDDSALYLCASRIDRDEKLFFGSGTQLSVL.